These 5 T cell receptor beta chains were sequenced from one sample in a study of blood T cells in healthy people across ages. A second about 7 to 12 cycle PCR used barcoded and J-beta primers. One entry per CDR3 protein results from TCRdb running MiXCR on the 5' RACE reads. The data show about 800,000 distinct CDR3 sequences, roughly 64% seen once. The sample comprised blood. These receptors originate from a man younger than 45 in good health.

This clonotype was recorded a few times. This chain links TRBV18 with TRBJ1-2, with unresolved D. The CDR3 sequence is 13 residues long. CDR1 is KGHSH and CDR2 is LQKENI in the germline V gene. V was shortened by 2 bases and J by 5 bases, with 9 bases between the two germline ends. Written as DNA, the CDR3 is TGTGCCAGCTCACCAAGTTCAGATTATGGCTACACCTTC. Protein: CASSPSSDYGYTF.

This chain uses TRBV2 with TRBJ2-2, with a weak D call TRBD1 (6 bases). Trimming stripped 7 bases from V and 2 bases from J, with 17 bases between. This CDR3 region has 16 residues. Per germline, CDR1 SNHLY and CDR2 FYNNEI. The CDR3 loop reads CASNRGTTLNTGELFF. CDR3 DNA sequence: TGTGCCAGCAATAGGGGGACCACCTTAAACACCGGGGAGCTGTTTTTT.

The chain has TRBV14 and TRBJ1-2; D unresolved. Between the trimmed V and J ends, which lost 0 bases and 8 bases, there was a span of 7 bases. Per germline, CDR1 SGHDN and CDR2 FVKESK. The CDR3 covers 12 residues. CDR3 protein: CASSQDVRGYTF. The DNA for the CDR3 is TGTGCCAGCAGCCAAGACGTGCGGGGCTACACCTTC. Variable domain in full (rest from reference TRBV14 and TRBJ1-2): EAGVTQFPSHSVIEKGQTVTLRCDPISGHDNLYWYRRVMGKEIKFLLHFVKESKQDESGMPNNRFLAERTGGTYSTLKVQPAELEDSGVYFCASSQDVRGYTFGSGTRLTVV.

This clonotype turned up a few times. This chain connects TRBV28 to TRBJ1-4; possibly TRBD1 for D (5 bases). V lost 8 bases, J lost 4 bases, and 17 bases lay in between. Germline V gene data show CDR1 as MDHEN and CDR2 as SYDVKM. The CDR3 contains 15 residues. The CDR3 DNA sequence: TGTGCCAGCGTCGATGCGGGGGGGAATAATGAAAAACTGTTTTTT. Its protein product is CASVDAGGNNEKLFF. The variable domain in full, with the rest retrieved from reference TRBV28 and TRBJ1-4, is DVKVTQSSRYLVKRTGEKVFLECVQDMDHENMFWYRQDPGLGLRLIYFSYDVKMKEKGDIPEGYSVSREKKERFSLILESASTNQTSMYLCASVDAGGNNEKLFFGSGTQLSVL.

The rearrangement links TRBV4-1 to TRBJ2-6; no clear D gene. This CDR3 is built from 14 residues. Germline CDR1 MGHRA, CDR2 YSYEKL. V lost 3 bases to trimming and J lost 3 bases, with 6 bases between them. The CDR3: CASSHESGANVLTF. The DNA for the CDR3 is TGCGCCAGCAGCCATGAAAGTGGGGCCAACGTCCTGACTTTC.